Sequencing of this T cell receptor (beta chain) was carried out in a study of blood T cell repertoires in COVID-19. Across the whole study: From the United States, Italy and Spain came samples of acute and convalescent COVID-19. Nucleic acid was either cDNA or gDNA, and it came from T cells, B-cell-depleted T cells, or PBMCs.

Source study methods: Estimation of nucleated cell counts relied on the amplification of reference gene primers. Here immunoSEQ multiplex PCR was the method, and the copy in TCRdb shows in-frame clones only, minus some. D and trimming were read from the DNA, whereas the V and J calls and clone size are those reported in that table. This sample has more than 150,000 clones, with 90% found just once. V lost 6 bases to trimming and J lost 7 bases; unmatched junction nucleotides: 8. Germline values: CDR1 SNHLY, CDR2 FYNNEI. This CDR3 spans 14 amino acids. The clonotype was recovered from a man between 50 and 59 years old with acute or convalescent COVID-19. This chain uses TRBV2 with TRBJ1-5; 8 bases fit TRBD1. The sequenced sample consisted of peripheral blood. The CDR3 nucleotides read TGTGCCAGCAGGGACAGGGCCGCCCGACAGCCCCAGCATTTT. It encodes CASRDRAARQPQHF.